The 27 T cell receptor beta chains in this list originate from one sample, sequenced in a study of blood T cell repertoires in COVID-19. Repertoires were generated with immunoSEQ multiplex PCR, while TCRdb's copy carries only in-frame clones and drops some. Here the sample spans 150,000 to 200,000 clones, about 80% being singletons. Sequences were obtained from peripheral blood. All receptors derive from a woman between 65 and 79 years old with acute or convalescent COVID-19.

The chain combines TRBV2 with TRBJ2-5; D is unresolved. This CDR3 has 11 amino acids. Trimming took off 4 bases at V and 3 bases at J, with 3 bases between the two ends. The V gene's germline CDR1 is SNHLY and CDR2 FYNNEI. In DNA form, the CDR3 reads TGTGCCAGCAGTGTAGAAGAGACCCAGTACTTC. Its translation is CASSVEETQYF. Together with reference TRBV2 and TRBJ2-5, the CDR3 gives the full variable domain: EPEVTQTPSHQVTQMGQEVILRCVPISNHLYFYWYRQILGQKVEFLVSFYNNEISEKSEIFDDQFSVERPDGSNFTLKIRSTKLEDSAMYFCASSVEETQYFGPGTRLLVL.

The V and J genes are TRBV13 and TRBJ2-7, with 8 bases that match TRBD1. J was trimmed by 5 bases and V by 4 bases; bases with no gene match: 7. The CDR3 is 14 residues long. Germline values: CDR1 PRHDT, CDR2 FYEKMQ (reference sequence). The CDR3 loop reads CASSSGQGLHEQYF. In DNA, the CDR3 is TGTGCCAGCAGCTCAGGACAGGGTCTACACGAGCAGTACTTC.

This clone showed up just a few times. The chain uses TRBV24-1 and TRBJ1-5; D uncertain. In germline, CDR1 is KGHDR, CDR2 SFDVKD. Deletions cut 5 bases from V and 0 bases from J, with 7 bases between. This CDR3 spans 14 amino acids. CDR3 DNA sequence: TGTGCCACCAGTGTCAGGAATAGCAATCAGCCCCAGCATTTT. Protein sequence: CATSVRNSNQPQHF.

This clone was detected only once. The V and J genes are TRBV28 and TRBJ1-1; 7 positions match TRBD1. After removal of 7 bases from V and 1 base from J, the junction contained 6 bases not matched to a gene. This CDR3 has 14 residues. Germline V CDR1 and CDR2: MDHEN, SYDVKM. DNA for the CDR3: TGTGCCAGCAAAAAGACAGGGTCGAACACTGAAGCTTTCTTT. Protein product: CASKKTGSNTEAFF.

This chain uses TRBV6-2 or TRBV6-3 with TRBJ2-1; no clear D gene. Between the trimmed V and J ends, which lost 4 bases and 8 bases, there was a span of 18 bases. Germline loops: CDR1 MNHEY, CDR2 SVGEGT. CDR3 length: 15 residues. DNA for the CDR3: TGTGCCAGCAGTTCCCCTGGCCGCACAGTCGATGAGCAGTTCTTC. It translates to CASSSPGRTVDEQFF.

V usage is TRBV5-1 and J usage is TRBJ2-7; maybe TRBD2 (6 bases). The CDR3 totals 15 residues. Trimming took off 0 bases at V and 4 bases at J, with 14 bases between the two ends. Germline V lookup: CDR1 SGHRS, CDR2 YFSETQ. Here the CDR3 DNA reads TGCGCCAGCAGCTTGGACGCGGGGTTCGTGTACGAGCAGTACTTC. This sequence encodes CASSLDAGFVYEQYF.

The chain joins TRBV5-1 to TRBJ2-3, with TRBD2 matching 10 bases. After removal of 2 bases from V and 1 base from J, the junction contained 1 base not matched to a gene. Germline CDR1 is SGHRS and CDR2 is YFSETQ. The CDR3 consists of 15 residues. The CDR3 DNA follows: TGCGCCAGCAGCTTCGGGACTAGCGGCACAGATACGCAGTATTTT. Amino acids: CASSFGTSGTDTQYF.

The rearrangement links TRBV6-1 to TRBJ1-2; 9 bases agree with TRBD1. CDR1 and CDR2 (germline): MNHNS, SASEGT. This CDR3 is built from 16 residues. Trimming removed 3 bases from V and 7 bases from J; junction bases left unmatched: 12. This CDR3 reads CASSEGQGRLSTGYTF. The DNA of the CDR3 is TGTGCCAGCAGTGAGGGACAGGGAAGGCTATCTACTGGCTACACCTTC.

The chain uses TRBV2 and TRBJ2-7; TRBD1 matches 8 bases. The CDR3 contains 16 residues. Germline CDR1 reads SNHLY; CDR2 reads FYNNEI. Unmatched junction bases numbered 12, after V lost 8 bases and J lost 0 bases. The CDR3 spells CASSGPPGGLSYEQYF. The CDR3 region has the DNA TGTGCCAGCTCAGGTCCCCCAGGGGGCCTCTCCTACGAGCAGTACTTC.

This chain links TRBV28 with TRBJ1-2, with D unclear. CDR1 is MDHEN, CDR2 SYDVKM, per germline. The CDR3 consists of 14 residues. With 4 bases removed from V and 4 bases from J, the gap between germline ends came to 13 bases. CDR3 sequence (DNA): TGTGCCAGCAGTTCTCCAGCAGGTCTCTATGGCTACACCTTC. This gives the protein CASSSPAGLYGYTF.

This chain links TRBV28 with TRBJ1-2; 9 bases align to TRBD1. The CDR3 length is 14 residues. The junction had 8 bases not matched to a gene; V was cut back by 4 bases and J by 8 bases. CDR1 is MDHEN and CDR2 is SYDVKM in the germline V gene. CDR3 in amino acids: CASSSQQGAKGYTF. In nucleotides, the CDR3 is TGTGCCAGCAGTTCGCAACAGGGGGCTAAGGGCTACACCTTC.

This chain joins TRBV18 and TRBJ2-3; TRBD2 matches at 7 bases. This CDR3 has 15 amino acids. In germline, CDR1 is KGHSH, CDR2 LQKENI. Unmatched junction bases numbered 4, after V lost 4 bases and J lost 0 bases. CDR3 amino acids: CASSLNSGSTDTQYF. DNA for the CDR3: TGTGCCAGCTCACTCAATAGCGGGAGCACAGATACGCAGTATTTT.

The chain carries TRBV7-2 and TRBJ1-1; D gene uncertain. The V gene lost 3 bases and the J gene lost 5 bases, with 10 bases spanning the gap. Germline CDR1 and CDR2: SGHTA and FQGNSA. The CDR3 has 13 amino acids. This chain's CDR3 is CASSFRPGTEAFF. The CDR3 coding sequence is TGTGCCAGCAGCTTTCGGCCGGGGACTGAAGCTTTCTTT.

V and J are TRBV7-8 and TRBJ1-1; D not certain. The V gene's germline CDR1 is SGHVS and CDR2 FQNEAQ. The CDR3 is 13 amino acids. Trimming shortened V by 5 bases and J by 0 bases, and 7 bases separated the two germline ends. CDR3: CASSASVNTEAFF. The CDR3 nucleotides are TGTGCCAGCAGCGCGTCGGTGAACACTGAAGCTTTCTTT.

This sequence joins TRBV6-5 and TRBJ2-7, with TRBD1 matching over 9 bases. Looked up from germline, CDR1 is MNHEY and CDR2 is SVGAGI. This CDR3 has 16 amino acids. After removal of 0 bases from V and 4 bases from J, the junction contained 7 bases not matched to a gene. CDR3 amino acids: CASSYSGTGSIYEQYF. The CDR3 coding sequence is TGTGCCAGCAGTTACTCGGGGACAGGGTCCATATACGAGCAGTACTTC.

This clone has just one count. The CDR3 is CATSPSLANIQYF. In DNA form, the CDR3 reads TGTGCCACCAGCCCGAGCCTAGCAAACATTCAGTACTTC. The rearrangement links TRBV15 to TRBJ2-4; a possible D gene is TRBD2 (5 bases). Trimming removed 5 bases from V and 6 bases from J, with 11 bases in between. Germline V gene sequence: CDR1 LNHNV, CDR2 YYDKDF (reference sequence). There are 13 residues in the CDR3. Drawing the rest from reference TRBV15 and TRBJ2-4, the complete variable domain is DAMVIQNPRYQVTQFGKPVTLSCSQTLNHNVMYWYQQKSSQAPKLLFHYYDKDFNNEADTPDNFQSRRPNTSFCFLDIRSPGLGDTAMYLCATSPSLANIQYFGAGTRLSVL.

As DNA, the CDR3 is TGTGCCAGCAGCTTAGGCGGACAGGGAGTAGATGGCTACACCTTC. This encodes CASSLGGQGVDGYTF. V is TRBV11-2 and J is TRBJ1-2; the match to TRBD1 covers 8 bases. The CDR3 consists of 15 residues. Germline loops: CDR1 SGHAT, CDR2 FQNNGV. With V trimmed by 1 base and J by 6 bases, 7 bases remained unmatched. The whole variable domain, remainder taken from reference TRBV11-2 and TRBJ1-2, is EAGVAQSPRYKIIEKRQSVAFWCNPISGHATLYWYQQILGQGPKLLIQFQNNGVVDDSQLPKDRFSAERLKGVDSTLKIQPAKLEDSAVYLCASSLGGQGVDGYTFGSGTRLTVV.

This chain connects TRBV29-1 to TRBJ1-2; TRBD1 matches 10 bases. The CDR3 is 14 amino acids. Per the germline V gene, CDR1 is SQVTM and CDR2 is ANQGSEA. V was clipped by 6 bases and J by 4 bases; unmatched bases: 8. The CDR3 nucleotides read TGCAGCGTGAAGAAGACAGGGGGCGTCTATGGCTACACCTTC. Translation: CSVKKTGGVYGYTF.

The CDR3 sequence is CASSQHGTGGEQELFF. The CDR3 DNA is TGTGCCAGCAGTCAACATGGGACAGGGGGCGAGCAGGAGCTGTTTTTT. The V gene is TRBV28, the J gene TRBJ2-2; TRBD1 agrees at 12 bases. J gave up 10 bases and V 5 bases, and 11 bases lay outside the gene matches. Germline CDR1 MDHEN, CDR2 SYDVKM. The CDR3 covers 16 residues.

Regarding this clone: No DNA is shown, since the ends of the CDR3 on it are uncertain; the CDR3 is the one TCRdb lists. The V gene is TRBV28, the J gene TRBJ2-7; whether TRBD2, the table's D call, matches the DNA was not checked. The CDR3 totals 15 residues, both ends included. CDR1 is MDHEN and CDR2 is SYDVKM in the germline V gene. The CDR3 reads CASSSSGLAGGEQYF.

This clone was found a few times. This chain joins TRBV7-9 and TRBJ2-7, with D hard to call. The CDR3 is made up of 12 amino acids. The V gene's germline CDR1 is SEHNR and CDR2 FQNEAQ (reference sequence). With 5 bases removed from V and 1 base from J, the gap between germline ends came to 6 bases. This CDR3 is CASSLTSYEQYF. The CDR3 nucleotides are TGTGCCAGCAGCCTCACTTCCTACGAGCAGTACTTC.

The CDR3 spells CASSFGQLNTEAFF. CDR3 DNA sequence: TGCGCCAGCAGCTTCGGACAGCTGAACACTGAAGCTTTCTTT. The gene calls are TRBV5-1 and TRBJ1-1; TRBD1 is a possible D gene (6 bases). The CDR3 contains 14 residues. V lost 2 bases to trimming and J lost 0 bases, with 8 bases between them. Germline V gene lookup returns CDR1 SGHRS and CDR2 YFSETQ.

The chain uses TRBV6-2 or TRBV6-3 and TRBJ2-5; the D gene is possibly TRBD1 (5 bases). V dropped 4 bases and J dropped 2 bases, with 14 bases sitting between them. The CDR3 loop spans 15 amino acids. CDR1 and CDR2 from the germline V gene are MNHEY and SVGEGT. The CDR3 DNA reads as TGTGCCAGCAGTTTCTCCCGGGCAGGGCAAGAGACCCAGTACTTC. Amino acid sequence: CASSFSRAGQETQYF.

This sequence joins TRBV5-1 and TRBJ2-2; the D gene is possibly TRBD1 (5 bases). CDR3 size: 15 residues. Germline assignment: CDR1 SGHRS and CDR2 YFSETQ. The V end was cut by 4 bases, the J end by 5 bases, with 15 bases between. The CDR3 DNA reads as TGCGCCAGCAGCCCTGACAGCCAAAGGACCGGGGAGCTGTTTTTT. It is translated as CASSPDSQRTGELFF.

The CDR3 DNA reads TGTGCCAGCAGGAGACAGGGTCCAGGAACTGAAGCTTTCTTT. It yields the protein CASRRQGPGTEAFF. The genes are TRBV28 and TRBJ1-1; TRBD1 matches at 7 bases. Per germline, CDR1 MDHEN and CDR2 SYDVKM. V shed 6 bases and J 5 bases; nucleotides not matched to a gene: 9. CDR3 length: 14 residues.

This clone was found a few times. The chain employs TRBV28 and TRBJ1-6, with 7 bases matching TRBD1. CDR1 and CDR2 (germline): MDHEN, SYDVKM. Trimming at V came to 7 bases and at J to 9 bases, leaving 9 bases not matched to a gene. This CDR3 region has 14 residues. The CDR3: CASTQGVKGSPLHF. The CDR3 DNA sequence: TGTGCCAGCACCCAGGGGGTGAAGGGTTCACCCCTCCACTTT.

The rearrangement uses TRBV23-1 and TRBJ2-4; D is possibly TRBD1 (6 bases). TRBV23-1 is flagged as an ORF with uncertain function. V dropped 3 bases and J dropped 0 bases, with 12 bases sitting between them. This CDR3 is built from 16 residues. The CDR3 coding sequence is TGCGCCAGCAGTCACAGGGGACCGATAGCCAAAAACATTCAGTACTTC. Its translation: CASSHRGPIAKNIQYF.